This is a list of T cell receptor beta chains from one sample in a study of blood T cells in healthy people across ages. TCRdb re-called the 5' RACE reads with MiXCR, one entry per CDR3 protein. The table includes 1.5 million to 2 million distinct CDR3 sequences, about 30% detected once. Sequences were obtained from blood. Source of these receptors: a woman in her twenties or thirties in good health. The CDR3 runs from the conserved cysteine through the conserved F or W. D genes are given only for firm matches. Some rows have no size entry. The others give once, few or many, or a class for an expanded clone.

clone size,D gene,J gene,V gene,CDR3 protein,CDR3 DNA
few,NA,TRBJ2-2,TRBV15,CATSRDLDGELFF,TGTGCCACCAGCAGAGATCTGGATGGGGAGCTGTTTTTT
few,TRBD2,TRBJ2-5,TRBV2,CASTSRLAGAGTQYF,TGTGCCAGCACCAGTAGACTAGCGGGGGCGGGGACCCAGTACTTC
NA,NA,TRBJ2-3,TRBV10-3,CAISVEGPPDTQYF,TGTGCCATCAGTGTGGAAGGTCCCCCGGATACGCAGTATTTT
few,TRBD1,TRBJ2-6,TRBV12-3/TRBV12-4,CASRPGQGSSGANVLTF,TGTGCCAGCAGGCCGGGACAGGGTAGCTCTGGGGCCAACGTCCTGACTTTC
few,NA,TRBJ2-7,TRBV5-5,CASSLDSTEQYF,TGTGCCAGCAGCTTGGATAGCACCGAGCAGTACTTC
few,TRBD2,TRBJ2-1,TRBV20-1,CSARWPPGVGRGALNEQFF,TGCAGTGCTAGGTGGCCGCCAGGAGTGGGGCGGGGGGCGTTAAATGAGCAGTTCTTC
few,NA,TRBJ2-3,TRBV6-1,CASKDSTDTQYF,TGTGCCAGCAAGGACAGCACAGATACGCAGTATTTT
once,NA,TRBJ1-1,TRBV19,CASSDNSLEAFF,TGTGCCAGTAGTGATAACTCCCTTGAAGCTTTCTTT
few,NA,TRBJ1-6,TRBV9,CASSPVGGPNSPLHF,TGTGCCAGCAGCCCCGTGGGGGGACCTAATTCACCCCTCCACTTT
NA,NA,TRBJ2-2,TRBV2,CASKRTQNTGELFF,TGTGCCAGCAAGCGGACACAAAACACCGGGGAGCTGTTTTTT
many,TRBD2,TRBJ2-4,TRBV29-1,CSVEDWRGETPNIQYF,TGCAGCGTTGAAGATTGGCGGGGGGAGACTCCAAACATTCAGTACTTC
many,NA,TRBJ2-7,TRBV7-2,CASSSRGSQSYEQYF,TGTGCCAGCAGCTCCCGGGGTAGTCAGTCCTACGAGCAGTACTTC
NA,NA,TRBJ2-1,TRBV30,CAWSGGDGQFF,TGTGCCTGGAGTGGGGGGGATGGGCAGTTCTTC
NA,NA,TRBJ2-5,TRBV6-6,CAGAGGGTQETQYF,TGTGCCGGCGCGGGCGGGGGCACCCAAGAGACCCAGTACTTC
few,NA,TRBJ2-1,TRBV30,CAWSRTSSYNEQFF,TGTGCCTGGAGTAGGACCAGCTCCTACAATGAGCAGTTCTTC
few,NA,TRBJ2-3,TRBV18,CAGSWVIMDTQYF,TGTGCCGGCTCATGGGTAATCATGGATACGCAGTATTTT
NA,NA,TRBJ2-5,TRBV27,CASRRPGSGQETQYF,TGTGCCAGCCGACGCCCGGGTTCTGGCCAAGAGACCCAGTACTTC
many,NA,TRBJ2-5,TRBV6-6,CASSYVGSGETQYF,TGTGCCAGCAGTTACGTCGGTAGCGGAGAGACCCAGTACTTC
NA,NA,TRBJ2-7,TRBV9,CASSASSGANEQYF,TGTGCCAGCAGCGCGTCCTCGGGGGCGAACGAGCAGTACTTC
many,TRBD2,TRBJ2-1,TRBV11-2,CASSPPLGLAFQFF,TGTGCCAGCAGCCCCCCACTAGGACTAGCGTTCCAGTTCTTC
NA,NA,TRBJ1-3,TRBV7-2,CASSRMDLRNTIYF,TGTGCCAGCAGCCGTATGGATCTAAGAAACACCATATATTTT
NA,TRBD2,TRBJ2-3,TRBV20-1,CSASPGTSADTQYF,TGCAGTGCCTCTCCCGGGACTAGCGCAGATACGCAGTATTTT
NA,NA,TRBJ1-4,TRBV4-1,CASSQGSDGRGGEKLFF,TGCGCCAGCAGCCAGGGCTCTGACGGACGAGGAGGAGAAAAACTGTTTTTT
NA,TRBD1,TRBJ1-2,TRBV20-1,CSAEDRRKLGGYTF,TGCAGTGCCGAGGACAGGAGAAAGTTAGGTGGCTACACCTTC
many,NA,TRBJ2-3,TRBV6-5,CASTPSPELSTQYF,TGTGCCAGCACACCTAGCCCCGAGTTGAGTACGCAGTATTTT
NA,NA,TRBJ1-1,TRBV29-1,CSVGLTNTEAFF,TGCAGCGTTGGGCTGACGAACACTGAAGCTTTCTTT
few,NA,TRBJ2-7,TRBV20-1,CSARSGASYEQYF,TGCAGTGCTAGGTCGGGGGCCTCCTACGAGCAGTACTTC
NA,NA,TRBJ2-1,TRBV28,CASSSPGRHTYNEQFF,TGTGCCAGCAGTTCGCCGGGACGTCATACTTACAATGAGCAGTTCTTC
NA,NA,TRBJ2-7,TRBV29-1,CSGWIGGIDEQYF,TGCAGCGGTTGGATAGGAGGGATCGACGAGCAGTACTTC
NA,TRBD1,TRBJ2-4,TRBV5-1,CASTGTVPYGQYF,TGCGCCAGCACCGGGACAGTGCCGTACGGGCAGTACTTC
few,NA,TRBJ2-1,TRBV20-1,CSAGKGGANNEQFF,TGCAGTGCCGGCAAGGGCGGGGCAAACAATGAGCAGTTCTTC
many,NA,TRBJ1-2,TRBV29-1,CSAARGNYGYTF,TGCAGCGCTGCCCGGGGGAACTATGGCTACACCTTC
NA,TRBD2,TRBJ2-1,TRBV11-2,CASSSRTSTDEQFF,TGTGCCAGCAGCTCACGGACTAGCACAGATGAGCAGTTCTTC
NA,NA,TRBJ2-3,TRBV6-5,CASRFLWGSTDTQYF,TGTGCCAGCCGGTTCCTATGGGGCAGCACAGATACGCAGTATTTT
NA,NA,TRBJ2-6,TRBV12-3/TRBV12-4,CASSYDPSGANVLTF,TGTGCCAGCAGCTACGATCCCTCTGGGGCCAACGTCCTGACTTTC
many,TRBD1,TRBJ2-5,TRBV5-1,CASSEQPGQAGGTQYF,TGCGCCAGCAGCGAACAGCCGGGACAGGCAGGCGGGACCCAGTACTTC
few,NA,TRBJ2-3,TRBV24-1,CATSVNRAQYF,TGTGCCACCAGTGTCAACCGTGCGCAGTATTTT
few,TRBD1,TRBJ1-5,TRBV27,CASSFGTGEQPQHF,TGTGCCAGCAGTTTTGGGACAGGGGAACAGCCCCAGCATTTT
few,TRBD2,TRBJ2-1,TRBV7-2,CASSSDSGIHNEQFF,TGTGCCAGCAGCTCGGATAGCGGGATTCACAATGAGCAGTTCTTC
NA,TRBD2,TRBJ2-3,TRBV27,CASRRGASDTQYF,TGTGCCAGCAGGCGGGGGGCTTCAGATACGCAGTATTTT
NA,NA,TRBJ2-1,TRBV2,CASLGGWDREQFF,TGTGCCAGCCTCGGGGGATGGGACCGCGAGCAGTTCTTC
many,NA,TRBJ2-7,TRBV7-2,CASSEGRRDQYF,TGTGCCAGCAGCGAGGGACGGCGGGATCAGTACTTC
few,NA,TRBJ2-7,TRBV6-5,CACNAGPPYEQYF,TGTGCCTGCAATGCGGGGCCACCCTACGAGCAGTACTTC
many,TRBD1,TRBJ2-7,TRBV18,CASSRKGTASYEQYF,TGTGCCAGCTCACGGAAAGGGACAGCAAGTTACGAGCAGTACTTC
few,NA,TRBJ2-1,TRBV15,CATSRGGQGESEQFF,TGTGCCACCAGCAGAGGAGGCCAGGGCGAAAGTGAGCAGTTCTTC
NA,NA,TRBJ1-1,TRBV2,CASSERGGRTNTEAFF,TGTGCCAGCAGTGAACGCGGGGGTCGGACGAACACTGAAGCTTTCTTT
few,TRBD1,TRBJ2-7,TRBV3-1,CASSQEKTGGFYEQYF,TGTGCCAGCAGCCAGGAAAAGACAGGGGGTTTCTACGAGCAGTACTTC
few,NA,TRBJ1-2,TRBV27,CASIKLTGDYGYTF,TGTGCCAGCATTAAGCTGACAGGAGACTATGGCTACACCTTC
NA,NA,TRBJ1-1,TRBV12-3/TRBV12-4,CASSLQTYMGTEAFF,TGTGCCAGCAGTCTTCAGACATACATGGGAACTGAAGCTTTCTTT
NA,TRBD1,TRBJ2-1,TRBV18,CASSPGTAARNEQFF,TGTGCCAGCTCACCCGGGACAGCGGCTCGAAATGAGCAGTTCTTC
NA,TRBD2,TRBJ2-5,TRBV6-2/TRBV6-3,CAIGLAGRQETQYF,TGTGCCATAGGACTAGCGGGGCGCCAAGAGACCCAGTACTTC
few,NA,TRBJ2-1,TRBV2,CASRGWHTPSSYNEQFF,TGTGCCAGCAGAGGCTGGCATACCCCAAGCTCCTACAATGAGCAGTTCTTC
NA,NA,TRBJ2-2,TRBV25-1,CASSEFEGGELFF,TGTGCCAGCAGTGAGTTCGAGGGCGGGGAGCTGTTTTTT
NA,NA,TRBJ2-7,TRBV10-1,CASRESPRRAQYF,TGCGCCAGCAGGGAGTCCCCAAGAAGGGCGCAGTACTTC
many,NA,TRBJ1-2,TRBV20-1,CSARDSDYGYTF,TGCAGTGCTAGAGATTCGGACTATGGCTACACCTTC